This T cell receptor beta chain comes out of a study of blood T cells in healthy people across ages. Study results and caveats: Higher naive T cell percentage went strongly together with higher TCR beta diversity. Getting older went along with TCR beta diversity per million T cells dropping roughly linearly.

The use of a sample-barcoded 5' primer and a J-beta primer mix characterized a second PCR of roughly 7 to 11 cycles. Each cDNA molecule, via a template-switch adaptor with 12 random nucleotides, was tagged. TCRdb analysed the 5' RACE reads with MiXCR anew, one entry per CDR3 protein. In the table there are about 1.4 million distinct CDR3 sequences, 59% of which are singletons. Details on this clonotype: The antigen is unknown.

Trimming removed 3 bases from V and 8 bases from J; junction bases left unmatched: 6. CDR3 length: 12 amino acids. In germline, CDR1 is SQVTM, CDR2 ANQGSEA. Each donor supplied approximately 10 milliliters of peripheral blood. The chain is built from TRBV29-1 and TRBJ1-2, with TRBD1 matching over 7 bases. The sequenced sample consisted of blood. The receptor comes from a young man in good health. The CDR3, as DNA: TGCAGCGTTGAGGAGGGGGCGAGAGGCTACACCTTC. It codes for CSVEEGARGYTF.